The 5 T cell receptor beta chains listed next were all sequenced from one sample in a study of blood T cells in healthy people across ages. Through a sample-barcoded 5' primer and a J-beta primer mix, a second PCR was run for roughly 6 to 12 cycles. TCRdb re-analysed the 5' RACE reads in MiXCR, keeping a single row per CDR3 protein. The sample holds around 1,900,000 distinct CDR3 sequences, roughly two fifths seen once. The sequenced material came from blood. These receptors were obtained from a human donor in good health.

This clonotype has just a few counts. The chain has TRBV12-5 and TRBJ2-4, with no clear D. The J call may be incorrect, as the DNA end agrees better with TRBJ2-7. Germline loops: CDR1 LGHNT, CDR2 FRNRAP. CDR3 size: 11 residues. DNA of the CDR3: TGTGCTAGTGGTTTGGTCTACGAGCAGTACTTC. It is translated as CASGLVYEQYF.

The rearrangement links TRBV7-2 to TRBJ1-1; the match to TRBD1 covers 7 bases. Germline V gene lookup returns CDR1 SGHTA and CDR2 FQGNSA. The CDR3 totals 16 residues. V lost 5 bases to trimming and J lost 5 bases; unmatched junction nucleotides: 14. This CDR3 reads CASSPLSGGQGTEAFF. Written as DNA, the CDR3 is TGTGCCAGCAGCCCACTATCAGGGGGACAAGGAACTGAAGCTTTCTTT.

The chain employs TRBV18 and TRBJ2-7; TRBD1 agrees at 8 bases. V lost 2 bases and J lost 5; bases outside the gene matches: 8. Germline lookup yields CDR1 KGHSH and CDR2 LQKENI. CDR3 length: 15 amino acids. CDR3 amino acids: CASSPRGQATHEQYF. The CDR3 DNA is TGTGCCAGCTCACCAAGGGGACAGGCGACCCACGAGCAGTACTTC.

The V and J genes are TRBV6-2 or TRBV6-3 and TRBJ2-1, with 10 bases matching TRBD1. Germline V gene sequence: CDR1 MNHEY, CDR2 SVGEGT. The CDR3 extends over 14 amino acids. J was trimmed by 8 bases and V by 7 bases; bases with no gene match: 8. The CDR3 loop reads CASNGQGVSDEQFF. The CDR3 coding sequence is TGTGCCAGCAACGGACAGGGGGTCAGCGATGAGCAGTTCTTC.

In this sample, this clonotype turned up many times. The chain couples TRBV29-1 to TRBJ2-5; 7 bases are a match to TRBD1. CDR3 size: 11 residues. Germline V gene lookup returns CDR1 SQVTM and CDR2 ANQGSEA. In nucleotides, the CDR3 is TGCATCGTGAGACAGGGAAGGACCCAGTACTTC. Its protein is CIVRQGRTQYF. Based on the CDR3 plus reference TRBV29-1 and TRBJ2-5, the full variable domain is SAVISQKPSRDICQRGTSLTIQCQVDSQVTMMFWYRQQPGQSLTLIATANQGSEATYESGFVIDKFPISRPNLTFSTLTVSNMSPEDSSIYLCIVRQGRTQYFGPGTRLLVL.